This T cell receptor beta chain was captured by sequencing in a study of shared clonotypes between healthy human individuals. The CDR3 runs to 13 residues. Germline loops: CDR1 SQVTM, CDR2 ANQGSEA. The ends lost 7 bases at V and 1 base at J; junction bases unmatched: 2. Measured with immunoSEQ multiplex PCR; TCRdb has only the in-frame clones, and not every one. The repertoire consists of about a million clones, with approximately 80% occurring once and the leading ten covering roughly 1.5%. The material sequenced was memory CD4+ T cells sorted from blood. Indicated subset: CD45RA-negative fraction. This clonotype was obtained from a man younger than 30 in good health. V usage is TRBV29-1 and J usage is TRBJ1-4; 8 bases agree with TRBD1. The CDR3 here is CSAGQGTNEKLFF. The CDR3 DNA sequence: TGCAGCGCTGGACAGGGAACTAATGAAAAACTGTTTTTT.